The next 18 T cell receptor beta chains were all read from a single sample in a study of T cells in Graves' hyperthyroidism and ophthalmopathy. Amplified regions were TCR beta CDR3 sequences from RNA transcripts. The HTBI primer set served for first-round RT-PCR of the TCR CDR3. Via MiXCR, TCRdb re-called the multiplex PCR reads, giving one row per CDR3 protein. The sample contains about 160,000 distinct CDR3 sequences, about 9% of which appear only once. Sequenced sample: blood. The receptors come from a woman younger than 35 with Graves' hyperthyroidism that later progressed to Graves' ophthalmopathy.

This clonotype was found many times. The V and J genes are TRBV20-1 and TRBJ1-6; D remains ambiguous. The CDR3 totals 13 residues. In germline, CDR1 is DFQATT, CDR2 SNEGSKA (reference sequence). Trimming left V 1 base short and J 7 bases short, with 8 bases between. The DNA for the CDR3 is TGCAGTGCTAGAGGGGGTCTGAATTCACCCCTCCACTTT. This gives the protein CSARGGLNSPLHF.

This clonotype was observed at least ten times. This chain's CDR3 is CASSPSQRTISTDTQYF. The CDR3 nucleotides read TGTGCCAGCAGCCCCTCACAGAGGACTATTAGCACAGATACGCAGTATTTT. The rearrangement uses TRBV7-8 and TRBJ2-3, with a possible D match to TRBD2 (6 bases). Trimming cost V 5 bases and J 0 bases, with 18 bases left between them. Germline V gene data show CDR1 as SGHVS and CDR2 as FQNEAQ. The CDR3 is 17 amino acids.

Note on this clonotype: This may stem from a read error, because a much larger clone lies one nucleotide away. This chain joins TRBV12-3 or TRBV12-4 and TRBJ2-2, with 8 bases aligning to TRBD2. CDR3 size: 16 residues. Written as DNA, the CDR3 is TGTGCCAGCAGTTTAGCACTAGCGGTGAACACCGGGAAGCTGTTTTTT. It specifies CASSLALAVNTGKLFF.

There are a few counts of this clonotype. Being one base from a much bigger clone, this may be a read error. The V and J genes are TRBV12-3 or TRBV12-4 and TRBJ1-5; a possible D gene is TRBD1 (5 bases). The V and J ends lost 7 bases and 2 bases respectively, with 12 bases between them. This CDR3 comprises 14 residues. CDR3 amino acids: CASNIGGGNQPQHF. The CDR3 DNA reads as TGTGCCAGCAACATAGGAGGGGGCAATCAGCCCCAGCATTTT.

The chain has TRBV29-1 and TRBJ2-2, with 7 bases fitting TRBD2. The V gene end was trimmed by 5 bases and the J gene end by 5 bases; junction bases not matched to a gene: 14. The CDR3 has 16 residues. Germline CDR1 SQVTM, CDR2 ANQGSEA. The CDR3 loop is CSVWGGLRAGTGELFF. In nucleotides, the CDR3 is TGCAGCGTTTGGGGGGGTCTTCGGGCTGGGACCGGGGAGCTGTTTTTT.

This clonotype has a count of ten or more. This chain links TRBV7-9 with TRBJ1-5; a possible D gene is TRBD1 (5 bases). Germline CDR1 and CDR2: SEHNR and FQNEAQ (reference sequence). The CDR3 is made up of 13 amino acids. V gave up 3 bases and J gave up 7 bases, with 10 bases separating them. In DNA, the CDR3 is TGTGCCAGCAGCTTTGGGGGTGGGCAGCCCCAGCATTTT. Protein: CASSFGGGQPQHF.

This clonotype was seen only a few times. This rearrangement joins TRBV30 to TRBJ2-1, with 14 bases fitting TRBD2. Looked up from germline, CDR1 is GTSNPN and CDR2 is SVGIG (reference sequence). After removal of 2 bases from V and 5 bases from J, the junction contained 5 bases not matched to a gene. This CDR3 has 16 amino acids. CDR3 in amino acids: CAWSSRTSGRNNEQFF. CDR3 DNA sequence: TGTGCCTGGAGTTCCCGGACTAGCGGGAGGAACAATGAGCAGTTCTTC.

By share, this clonotype counts as medium-sized. The V gene is TRBV2, the J gene TRBJ2-3, with 12 bases lining up with TRBD1. Germline-derived CDR1 and CDR2 are SNHLY and FYNNEI. The CDR3 covers 17 residues. V lost 10 bases and J lost 6; bases outside the gene matches: 17. The CDR3 loop is CATPGTGGMRVADTQYF. CDR3 DNA: TGTGCCACCCCAGGGACAGGGGGCATGAGGGTTGCGGATACGCAGTATTTT.

This clonotype was detected ten times or more. The chain carries TRBV30 and TRBJ1-2, with D tentatively TRBD1 (6 bases). Between the trimmed V and J ends, which lost 4 bases and 8 bases, there was a span of 20 bases. This CDR3 comprises 14 residues. The germline gives CDR1 GTSNPN, CDR2 SVGIG (reference sequence). The DNA for the CDR3 is TGTGCCTGGATTGGGGGGCGTAGGAGTTGGGGCTACACCTTC. As protein: CAWIGGRRSWGYTF.

This chain links TRBV29-1 with TRBJ2-3; D might be TRBD2 (5 bases). V lost 6 bases to trimming and J lost 5 bases, with 12 bases between them. Germline CDR1 SQVTM, CDR2 ANQGSEA. CDR3 length: 12 residues. The CDR3 spells CSVRTALDTQYF. DNA for the CDR3: TGCAGCGTGCGGACTGCCTTAGATACGCAGTATTTT.

This clonotype has more than one count but fewer than ten. The chain carries TRBV4-2 and TRBJ1-4; D perhaps matches TRBD1 (5 bases). Trimming pared 2 bases from V and 8 bases from J, leaving 12 bases between. This CDR3 contains 14 residues. Germline V gene data show CDR1 as LGHNA and CDR2 as YNFKEQ. The CDR3 is CASSQWQGEEKLFF. The CDR3, as DNA: TGTGCCAGCAGCCAATGGCAGGGCGAGGAAAAACTGTTTTTT.

This clonotype was seen at least ten times. In nucleotides, the CDR3 is TGTGCCAGCAGGGGGACTAGCGGGTACACCGGGGAGCTGTTTTTT. This translates into CASRGTSGYTGELFF. This rearrangement joins TRBV6-1 to TRBJ2-2; 12 bases line up with TRBD2. The CDR3 is 15 amino acids. Germline CDR1 and CDR2: MNHNS and SASEGT. After removal of 6 bases from V and 3 bases from J, the junction contained 2 bases not matched to a gene.

This clonotype was seen ten or more times. The chain combines TRBV7-3 with TRBJ1-1; the D is unclear. The V gene lost 3 bases and the J gene lost 0 bases, with 11 bases spanning the gap. The CDR3 loop spans 15 amino acids. CDR1 is SGHTA, CDR2 FQGTGA, per germline. The CDR3 coding sequence is TGTGCCAGCAGCTTCTACGACAAGATGAACACTGAAGCTTTCTTT. Translating gives CASSFYDKMNTEAFF.

This clonotype was counted many times. V and J are TRBV9 and TRBJ2-1; unclear D gene. The CDR3 has 15 residues. V lost 5 bases, J lost 0 bases, and 12 bases lay in between. Germline V gene lookup returns CDR1 SGDLS and CDR2 YYNGEE. CDR3 region: CASSLNMNSYNEQFF. DNA for the CDR3: TGTGCCAGCAGTCTTAACATGAACTCCTACAATGAGCAGTTCTTC.

J is TRBJ1-4 and V is TRBV14; 10 nucleotides line up with TRBD1. CDR3 length equals 19 residues. With 0 bases clipped from V and 4 bases from J, the junction kept 11 bases outside the gene matches. CDR1 and CDR2 from the germline V gene are SGHDN and FVKESK. CDR3 bases: TGTGCCAGCAGCCAAGAATGGATAGGGACAGGGGTCATTAATGAAAAACTGTTTTTT. Its protein product is CASSQEWIGTGVINEKLFF. Full variable domain (remainder filled in from reference TRBV14 and TRBJ1-4): EAGVTQFPSHSVIEKGQTVTLRCDPISGHDNLYWYRRVMGKEIKFLLHFVKESKQDESGMPNNRFLAERTGGTYSTLKVQPAELEDSGVYFCASSQEWIGTGVINEKLFFGSGTQLSVL.

Only a few counts were recorded for this clonotype. Relative to the germline gene, one junction end is altered; a read error may explain this. The CDR3 DNA is TGTGCCAGCAGTGACCCTGGACTAGCGGGAACCTACAAGCAGTACTTC. It yields the protein CASSDPGLAGTYKQYF. The V and J genes are TRBV6-1 and TRBJ2-7; TRBD2 matches at 12 bases. This CDR3 has 16 residues. The germline gives CDR1 MNHNS, CDR2 SASEGT.

This clonotype showed up many times. The chain employs TRBV30 and TRBJ2-6; the D gene is possibly TRBD1 (5 bases). The CDR3 has 17 amino acids. The germline V and J ends were trimmed by 1 base and 0 bases, with 13 bases remaining between them. Germline V gene data show CDR1 as GTSNPN and CDR2 as SVGIG (reference sequence). The CDR3 protein is CAWSGAGSSSGANVLTF. The DNA of the CDR3 is TGTGCCTGGAGTGGGGCAGGGTCGAGCTCTGGGGCCAACGTCCTGACTTTC.

There are a few counts of this clonotype. The V call is TRBV6-1, the J call TRBJ2-1; tentative D call: TRBD1 (5 bases). V was clipped by 7 bases and J by 9 bases, with 13 bases between them. This CDR3 spans 12 amino acids. Germline values: CDR1 MNHNS, CDR2 SASEGT. CDR3 nucleotide sequence: TGTGCCAGCAATAGGGGAAACAGTGAGCAGTTCTTC. This encodes CASNRGNSEQFF.